These T cell receptor beta chains were read from a single sample in a study of vaccination and CD4 T cells after COVID-19. TCRdb passed the PCR reads through MiXCR, listing each CDR3 protein once. Of about 15,000 distinct CDR3 sequences in the sample, 53% were seen once. Their antigen targets remain unknown. The material sequenced was CD4+ T cells from blood, cultured in vitro, taken before SARS-CoV-2 vaccination. All receptors derive from a human donor who had recovered from COVID-19. The CDR3 runs from the conserved cysteine through the conserved F or W. Each record gives: clone size, J gene, D gene, V gene, CDR3 DNA, CDR3 protein. A D gene is named only where the DNA matches it firmly. Part of the rows lack a size; the others show once, few, many or a class for expanded clones.

- TRBJ2-7 TRBD2 TRBV6-2/TRBV6-3 TGTGCCAGCAGACCCAGCGGGAGGGCCTACGAGCAGTACTTC CASRPSGRAYEQYF
- TRBJ1-5 TRBD1 TRBV27 TGTGCCAGCAGCCCTTTGGACAGGAACAATCAGCCCCAGCATTTT CASSPLDRNNQPQHF
- TRBJ1-5 - TRBV7-3 TGTGCCAGCAGCACGGGCCTGGGTCAGCCCCAGCATTTT CASSTGLGQPQHF
- TRBJ2-7 - TRBV2 TGTGCCAGCAATGGTTGGGGCTCCGAGCAGTACTTC CASNGWGSEQYF
- TRBJ1-1 - TRBV11-3 TGTGCCAGCAAGGACACTGAAGCTTTCTTT CASKDTEAFF
medium-sized TRBJ1-6 - TRBV15 TGTGCCACCAGCAGTGAGGGACGAGGATCACCCCTCCACTTT CATSSEGRGSPLHF
- TRBJ2-5 TRBD1 TRBV7-2 TGTGCCAGCAGCTTAGGAGGGGGCGGGTCAGAGACCCAGTACTTC CASSLGGGGSETQYF
- TRBJ2-7 TRBD1 TRBV5-4 TGTGCCAGCAGCCCCCAGGACAGGGGAAGCGAGCAGTACTTC CASSPQDRGSEQYF
few TRBJ1-1 - TRBV12-3/TRBV12-4 TGTGCCAGCAGCACGGGTGGGGACACTGAAGCTTTCTTT CASSTGGDTEAFF
- TRBJ2-7 - TRBV6-1 TGTGCCAGCAGGGATCTGAGGAAGTACGAGCAGTACTTC CASRDLRKYEQYF
few TRBJ1-2 - TRBV19 TGTGCCAGTACTGCGGCAGGTTTGGTTAGCAGCTACACCTTC CASTAAGLVSSYTF
once TRBJ1-1 - TRBV29-1 TGCAGCGTACAACAGGGTTCCGACACTGAAGCTTTCTTT CSVQQGSDTEAFF
few TRBJ2-5 - TRBV18 TGTGCCAGCTCACCGTCACAAGAGACCCAGTACTTC CASSPSQETQYF
once TRBJ1-3 - TRBV10-3 TGTGCCATCAGCCCCGGACAGCCCTTATCTGGAAACACCATATATTTT CAISPGQPLSGNTIYF
- TRBJ1-1 TRBD1 TRBV7-2 TGTGCCAGCAGCTTATCGACCTTTAGACTTACAGGGGGCTCTGAAGCTTTCTTT CASSLSTFRLTGGSEAFF
few TRBJ1-5 - TRBV2 TGTGCCAGCAGTTTACAGTGGGGAGGACAGCCCCAGCATTTT CASSLQWGGQPQHF
few TRBJ2-1 TRBD1 TRBV20-1 TGCAGTGCTGCCTACAGGGGAGAGGAGCAGTTCTTC CSAAYRGEEQFF
- TRBJ1-1 - TRBV20-1 TGCAGTGCCCGAGGAGGTTCTGGGGCTTTCTTT CSARGGSGAFF
- TRBJ2-7 - TRBV28 TGTGCCAGCAGTTTAATTAGCGGAGAACGTCGCTCCGAGCAGTACTTC CASSLISGERRSEQYF
once TRBJ2-1 TRBD2 TRBV6-1 TGTGCCAGCAGACACCGGGACTACAAATACAATGAGCAGTTCTTC CASRHRDYKYNEQFF
- TRBJ1-4 - TRBV15 TGTGCCACCAGCAGAGCAAACAGGGTAGGCGATGAAAAACTGTTTTTT CATSRANRVGDEKLFF
few TRBJ1-6 TRBD1 TRBV27 TGTGCCAGCAGTTACTCCGGGACAGTGATTTCCCCCCTCCACTTT CASSYSGTVISPLHF
- TRBJ1-6 TRBD1 TRBV28 TGTGCCAGCAGCCGACAGGGGGAGAATTCACCCCTCCACTTT CASSRQGENSPLHF